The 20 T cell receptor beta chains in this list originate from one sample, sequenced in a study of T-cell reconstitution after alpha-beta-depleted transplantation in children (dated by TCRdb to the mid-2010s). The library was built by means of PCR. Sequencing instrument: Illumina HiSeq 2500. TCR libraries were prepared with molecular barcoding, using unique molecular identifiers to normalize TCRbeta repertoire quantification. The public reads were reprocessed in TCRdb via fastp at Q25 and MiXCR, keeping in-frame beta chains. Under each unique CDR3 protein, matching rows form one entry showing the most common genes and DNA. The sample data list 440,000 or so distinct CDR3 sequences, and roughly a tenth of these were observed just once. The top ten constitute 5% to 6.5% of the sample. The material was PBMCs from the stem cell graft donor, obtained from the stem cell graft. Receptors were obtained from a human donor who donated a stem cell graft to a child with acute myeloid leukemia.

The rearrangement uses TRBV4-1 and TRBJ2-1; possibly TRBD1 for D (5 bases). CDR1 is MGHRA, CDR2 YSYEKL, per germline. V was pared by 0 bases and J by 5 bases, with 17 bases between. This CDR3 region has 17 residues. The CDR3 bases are TGCGCCAGCAGCCAAGAGGCGGTACAGGCTACAAACAATGAGCAGTTCTTC. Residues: CASSQEAVQATNNEQFF.

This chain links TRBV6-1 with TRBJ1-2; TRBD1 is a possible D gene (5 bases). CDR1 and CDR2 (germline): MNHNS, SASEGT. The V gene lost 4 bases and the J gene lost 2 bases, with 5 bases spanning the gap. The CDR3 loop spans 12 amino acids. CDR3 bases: TGTGCCAGCAGTGGGACAAACTATGGCTACACCTTC. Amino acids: CASSGTNYGYTF.

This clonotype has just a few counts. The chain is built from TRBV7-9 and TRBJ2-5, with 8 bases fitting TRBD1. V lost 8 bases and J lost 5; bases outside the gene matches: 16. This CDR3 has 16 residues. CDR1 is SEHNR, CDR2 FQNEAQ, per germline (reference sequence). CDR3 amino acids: CASHTPPGGAGETQYF. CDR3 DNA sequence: TGTGCCAGCCACACTCCCCCAGGGGGCGCCGGGGAGACCCAGTACTTC.

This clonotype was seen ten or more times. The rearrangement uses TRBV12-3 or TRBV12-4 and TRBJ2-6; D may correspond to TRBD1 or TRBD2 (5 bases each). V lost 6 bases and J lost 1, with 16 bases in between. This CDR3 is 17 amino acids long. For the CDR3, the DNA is TGTGCCAGCAGGGGACCGGTTTCTTATTCTGGGGCCAACGTCCTGACTTTC. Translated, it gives CASRGPVSYSGANVLTF.

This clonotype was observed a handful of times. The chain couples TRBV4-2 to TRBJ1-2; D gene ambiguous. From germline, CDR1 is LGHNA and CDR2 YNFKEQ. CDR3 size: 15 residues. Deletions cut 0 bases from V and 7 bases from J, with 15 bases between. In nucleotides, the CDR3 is TGTGCCAGCAGCCAAGAATCTTACTTAACGGGTGGCTACACCTTC. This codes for CASSQESYLTGGYTF.

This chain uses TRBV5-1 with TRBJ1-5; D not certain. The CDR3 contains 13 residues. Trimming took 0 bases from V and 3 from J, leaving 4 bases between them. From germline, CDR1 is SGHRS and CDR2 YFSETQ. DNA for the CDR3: TGCGCCAGCAGCTTGGACGTCAATCAGCCCCAGCATTTT. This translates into CASSLDVNQPQHF.

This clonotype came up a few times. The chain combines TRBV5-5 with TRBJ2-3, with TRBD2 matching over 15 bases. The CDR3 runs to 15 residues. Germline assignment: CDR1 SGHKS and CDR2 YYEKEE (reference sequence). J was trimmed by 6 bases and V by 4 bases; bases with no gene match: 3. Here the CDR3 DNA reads TGTGCCAGCAGCGACGGACTAGCGGGGGGGGATACGCAGTATTTT. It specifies CASSDGLAGGDTQYF.

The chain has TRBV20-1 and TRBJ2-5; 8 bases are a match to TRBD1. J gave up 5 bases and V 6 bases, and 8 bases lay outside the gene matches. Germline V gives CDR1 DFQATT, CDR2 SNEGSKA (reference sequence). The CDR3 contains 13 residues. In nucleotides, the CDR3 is TGCAGTGCCCTGAAGGGACAGGCGGAGACCCAGTACTTC. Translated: CSALKGQAETQYF.

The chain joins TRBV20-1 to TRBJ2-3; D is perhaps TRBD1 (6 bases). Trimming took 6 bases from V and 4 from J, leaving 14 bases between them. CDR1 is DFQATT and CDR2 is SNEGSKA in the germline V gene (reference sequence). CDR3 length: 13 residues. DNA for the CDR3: TGCAGTGCCGGACAGATAGGGGCAGATACGCAGTATTTT. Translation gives CSAGQIGADTQYF.

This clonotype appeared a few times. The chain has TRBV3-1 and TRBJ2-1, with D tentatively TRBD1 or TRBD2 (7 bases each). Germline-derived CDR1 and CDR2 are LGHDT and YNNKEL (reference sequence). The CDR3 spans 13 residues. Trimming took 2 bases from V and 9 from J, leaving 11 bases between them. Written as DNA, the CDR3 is TGTGCCAGCAGCCAAACAGGGGAGGGTGAGCAGTTCTTC. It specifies CASSQTGEGEQFF.

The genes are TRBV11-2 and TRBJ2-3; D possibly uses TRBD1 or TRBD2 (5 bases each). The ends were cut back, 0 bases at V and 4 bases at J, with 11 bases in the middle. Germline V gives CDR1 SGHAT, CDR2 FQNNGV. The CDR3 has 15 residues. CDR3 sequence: CASSLDGRESDTQYF. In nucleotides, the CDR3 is TGTGCCAGCAGCTTAGATGGCAGGGAGTCAGATACGCAGTATTTT. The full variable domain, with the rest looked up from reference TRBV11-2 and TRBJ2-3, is EAGVAQSPRYKIIEKRQSVAFWCNPISGHATLYWYQQILGQGPKLLIQFQNNGVVDDSQLPKDRFSAERLKGVDSTLKIQPAKLEDSAVYLCASSLDGRESDTQYFGPGTRLTVL.

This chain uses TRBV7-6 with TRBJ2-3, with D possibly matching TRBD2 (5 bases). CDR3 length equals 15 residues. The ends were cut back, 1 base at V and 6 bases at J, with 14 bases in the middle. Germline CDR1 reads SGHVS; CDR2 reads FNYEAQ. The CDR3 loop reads CASSLVTGFYDTQYF. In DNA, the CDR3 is TGTGCCAGCAGCTTAGTAACGGGATTCTACGATACGCAGTATTTT. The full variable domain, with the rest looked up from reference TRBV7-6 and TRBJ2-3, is GAGVSQSPRYKVTKRGQDVALRCDPISGHVSLYWYRQALGQGPEFLTYFNYEAQQDKSGLPNDRFSAERPEGSISTLTIQRTEQRDSAMYRCASSLVTGFYDTQYFGPGTRLTVL.

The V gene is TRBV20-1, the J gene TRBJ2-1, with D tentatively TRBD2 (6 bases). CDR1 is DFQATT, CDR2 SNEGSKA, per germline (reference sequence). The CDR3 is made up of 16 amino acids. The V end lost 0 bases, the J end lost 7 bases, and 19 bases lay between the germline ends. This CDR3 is CSARDRALAARNEQFF. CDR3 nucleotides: TGCAGTGCTAGAGATCGCGCGTTAGCGGCGAGGAATGAGCAGTTCTTC.

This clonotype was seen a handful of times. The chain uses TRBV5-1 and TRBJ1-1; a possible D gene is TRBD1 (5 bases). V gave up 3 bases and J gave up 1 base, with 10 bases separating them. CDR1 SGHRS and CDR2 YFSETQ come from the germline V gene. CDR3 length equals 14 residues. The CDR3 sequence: CASSSGPANTEAFF. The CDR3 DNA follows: TGCGCCAGCAGCTCGGGACCCGCGAACACTGAAGCTTTCTTT.

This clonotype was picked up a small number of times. The CDR3: CASSSLLTSSPSGYGYTF. CDR3 DNA: TGTGCCAGCAGCTCACTCCTAACGTCCAGTCCCTCCGGCTATGGCTACACCTTC. The V gene is TRBV11-2, the J gene TRBJ1-2; D call uncertain. The CDR3 runs to 18 residues. With 4 bases removed from V and 4 bases from J, the gap between germline ends came to 25 bases. Germline CDR1 and CDR2: SGHAT and FQNNGV.

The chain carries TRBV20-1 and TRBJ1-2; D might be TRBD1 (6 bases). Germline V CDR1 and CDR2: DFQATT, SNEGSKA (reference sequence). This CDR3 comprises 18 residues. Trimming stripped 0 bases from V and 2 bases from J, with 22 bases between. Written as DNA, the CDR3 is TGCAGTGCTAGAGATTATGGAGGACAGCGGGGTTCGAACTATGGCTACACCTTC. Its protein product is CSARDYGGQRGSNYGYTF.

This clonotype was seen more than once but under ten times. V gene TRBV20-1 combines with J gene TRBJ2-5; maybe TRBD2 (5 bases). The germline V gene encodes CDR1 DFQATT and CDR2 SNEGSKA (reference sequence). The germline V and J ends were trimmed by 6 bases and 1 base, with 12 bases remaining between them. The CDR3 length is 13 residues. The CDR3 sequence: CSAGAPGQETQYF. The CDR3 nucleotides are TGCAGTGCGGGAGCTCCGGGCCAAGAGACCCAGTACTTC.

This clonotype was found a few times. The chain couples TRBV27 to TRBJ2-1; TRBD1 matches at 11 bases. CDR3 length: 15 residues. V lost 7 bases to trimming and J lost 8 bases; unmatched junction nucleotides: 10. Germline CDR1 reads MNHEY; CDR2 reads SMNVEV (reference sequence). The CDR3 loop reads CASTARTGGRYEQFF. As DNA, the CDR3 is TGTGCCAGCACGGCTAGGACAGGGGGCCGCTATGAGCAGTTCTTC.

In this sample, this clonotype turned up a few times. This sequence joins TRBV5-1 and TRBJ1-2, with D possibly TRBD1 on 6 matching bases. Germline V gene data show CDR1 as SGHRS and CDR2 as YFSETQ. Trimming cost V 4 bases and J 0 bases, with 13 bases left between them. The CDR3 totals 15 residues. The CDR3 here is CASSGRQAANYGYTF. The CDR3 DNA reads TGCGCCAGCAGCGGACGACAGGCAGCTAACTATGGCTACACCTTC.

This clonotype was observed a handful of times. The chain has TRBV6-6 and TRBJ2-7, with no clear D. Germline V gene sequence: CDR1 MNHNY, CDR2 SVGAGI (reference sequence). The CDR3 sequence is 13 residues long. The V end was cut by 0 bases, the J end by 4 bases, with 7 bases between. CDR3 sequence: CASSYSLGYEQYF. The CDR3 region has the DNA TGTGCCAGCAGTTACTCTCTAGGGTACGAGCAGTACTTC.